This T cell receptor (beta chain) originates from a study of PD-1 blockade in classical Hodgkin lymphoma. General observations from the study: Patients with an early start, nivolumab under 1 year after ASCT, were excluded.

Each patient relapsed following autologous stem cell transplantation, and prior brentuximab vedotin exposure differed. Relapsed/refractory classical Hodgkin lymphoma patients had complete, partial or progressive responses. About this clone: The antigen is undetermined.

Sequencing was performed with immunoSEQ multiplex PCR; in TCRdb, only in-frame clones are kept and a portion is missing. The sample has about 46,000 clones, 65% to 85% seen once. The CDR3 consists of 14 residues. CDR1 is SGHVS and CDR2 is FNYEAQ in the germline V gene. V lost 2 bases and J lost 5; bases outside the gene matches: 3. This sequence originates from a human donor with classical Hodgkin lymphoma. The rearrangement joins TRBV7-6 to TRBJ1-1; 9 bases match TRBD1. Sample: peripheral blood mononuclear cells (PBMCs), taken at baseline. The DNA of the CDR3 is TGTGCCAGCAGCTTATACGGGACAGGGACTGAAGCTTTCTTT. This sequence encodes CASSLYGTGTEAFF.